Sequencing of this T cell receptor beta chain was carried out in a study of CD8 T cells in ankylosing spondylitis. This clonotype was observed at least ten times. What it binds is unknown. Study-wide findings and caveats: From matched ankylosing spondylitis synovial fluid, disease-linked clones were reportedly recovered at significantly enriched levels. Disease-associated clonotypes exhibited CD8+ identity and were relatively infrequent in peripheral blood. Characteristic of ankylosing spondylitis blood, it appeared, was a TCR beta motif comprising about eight highly homologous variants. Reactive arthritis synovial fluid and blood were previously reported to contain some motif variants.

TCRdb passed the 5' RACE reads through MiXCR, listing each CDR3 protein once. The sample lists about 240,000 distinct CDR3 sequences; 8.6% were seen once. The germline V and J ends were trimmed by 5 bases and 4 bases, with 13 bases remaining between them. From germline, CDR1 is SGHRS and CDR2 YFSETQ. The CDR3 sequence is 13 residues long. The sequencing sample was made of blood, either unsorted or a sorted T cell fraction (not recorded which). This sequence was found in a male donor with ankylosing spondylitis or in good health (not recorded which). This chain links TRBV5-1 with TRBJ2-7; D is perhaps TRBD1 or TRBD2 (5 bases each). CDR3 nucleotide sequence: TGCGCCAGCAGTTCTACTAGGGGATACGAGCAGTACTTC. This translates into CASSSTRGYEQYF.